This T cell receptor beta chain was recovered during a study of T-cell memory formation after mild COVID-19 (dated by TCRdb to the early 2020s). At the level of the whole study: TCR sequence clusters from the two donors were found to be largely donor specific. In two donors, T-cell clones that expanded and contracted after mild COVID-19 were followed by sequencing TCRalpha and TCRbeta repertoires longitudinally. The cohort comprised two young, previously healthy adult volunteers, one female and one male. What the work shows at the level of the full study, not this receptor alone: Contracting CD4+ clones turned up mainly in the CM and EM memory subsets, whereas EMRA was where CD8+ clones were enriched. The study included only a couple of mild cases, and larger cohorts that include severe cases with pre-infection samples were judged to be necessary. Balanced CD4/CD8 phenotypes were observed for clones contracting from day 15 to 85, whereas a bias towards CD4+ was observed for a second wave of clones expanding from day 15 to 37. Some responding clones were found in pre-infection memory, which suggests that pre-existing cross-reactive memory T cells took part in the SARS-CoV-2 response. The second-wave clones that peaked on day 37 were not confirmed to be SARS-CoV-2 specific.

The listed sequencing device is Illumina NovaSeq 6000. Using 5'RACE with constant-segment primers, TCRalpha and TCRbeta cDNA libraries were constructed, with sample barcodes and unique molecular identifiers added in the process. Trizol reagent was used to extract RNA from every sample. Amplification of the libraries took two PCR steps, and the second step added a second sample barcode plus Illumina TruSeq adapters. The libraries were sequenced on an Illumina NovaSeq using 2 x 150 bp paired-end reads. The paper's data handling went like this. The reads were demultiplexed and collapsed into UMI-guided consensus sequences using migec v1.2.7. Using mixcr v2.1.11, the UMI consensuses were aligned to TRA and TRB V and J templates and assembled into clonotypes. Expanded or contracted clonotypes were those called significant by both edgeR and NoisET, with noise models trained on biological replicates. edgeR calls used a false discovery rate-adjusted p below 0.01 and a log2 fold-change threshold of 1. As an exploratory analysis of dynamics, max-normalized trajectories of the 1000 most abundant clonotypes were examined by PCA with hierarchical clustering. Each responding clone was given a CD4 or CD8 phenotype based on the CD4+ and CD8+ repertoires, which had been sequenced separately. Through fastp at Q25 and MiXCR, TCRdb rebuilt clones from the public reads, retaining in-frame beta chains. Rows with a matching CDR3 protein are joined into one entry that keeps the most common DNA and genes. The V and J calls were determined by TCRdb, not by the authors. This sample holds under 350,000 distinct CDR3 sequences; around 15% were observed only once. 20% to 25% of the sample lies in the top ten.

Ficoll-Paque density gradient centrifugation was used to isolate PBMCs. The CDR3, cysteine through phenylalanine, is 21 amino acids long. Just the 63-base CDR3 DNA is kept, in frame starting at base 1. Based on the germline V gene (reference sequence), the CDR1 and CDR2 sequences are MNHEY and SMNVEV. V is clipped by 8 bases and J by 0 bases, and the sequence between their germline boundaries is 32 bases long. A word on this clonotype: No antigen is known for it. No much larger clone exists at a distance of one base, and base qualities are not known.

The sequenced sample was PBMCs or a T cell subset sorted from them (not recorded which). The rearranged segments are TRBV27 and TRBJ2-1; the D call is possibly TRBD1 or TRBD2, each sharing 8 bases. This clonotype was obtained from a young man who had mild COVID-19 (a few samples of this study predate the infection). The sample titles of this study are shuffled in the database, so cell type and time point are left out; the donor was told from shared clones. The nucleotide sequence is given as TGTGCCAGCCTAGGACAGGGCCCCGCGGCGGGGGGATGGAGCTCCTACAATGAGCAGTTCTTC. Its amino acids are CASLGQGPAAGGWSSYNEQFF.